The 9 T cell receptor beta chains given below trace back to one sample, sequenced in a study of T cell repertoires in cytomegalovirus infection. For these TCRs, the target antigens are not known. TCRdb analysed the reads with MiXCR anew, one entry per CDR3 protein. Here the sample spans about 830,000 distinct CDR3 sequences, around a third being singletons. The sequencing used cultured CD8+ T cells from PBMCs, collected from culture after CMV antigen stimulation. These receptors were obtained from a human donor in good health (CMV status not recorded). Some clones in this sample may be carry-over from other donors' samples.

The J gene is TRBJ2-3, the V gene TRBV10-2; D is unresolved. With 2 bases removed from V and 0 bases from J, the gap between germline ends came to 12 bases. CDR1 is WSHSY and CDR2 is SAAADI in the germline V gene. The CDR3 runs to 16 residues. CDR3 sequence reads: CASSENVFTSTDTQYF. As DNA, the CDR3 is TGCGCCAGCAGTGAGAATGTGTTTACTAGCACAGATACGCAGTATTTT.

The table lists this clonotype with a few counts. The rearrangement joins TRBV7-8 to TRBJ2-1, with TRBD2 identical over 9 bases. This CDR3 comprises 15 residues. V shed 6 bases, J shed 8 bases, and the junction held 11 bases outside the gene matches. Germline assignment: CDR1 SGHVS and CDR2 FQNEAQ. This CDR3 reads CASRSTRGGLDEQFF. The CDR3, as DNA: TGTGCCAGCAGGTCCACGCGGGGGGGCTTGGATGAGCAGTTCTTC.

This chain uses TRBV27 with TRBJ1-2, with D uncertain. The CDR3 contains 13 residues. The V end lost 3 bases, the J end lost 2 bases, and 7 bases lay between the germline ends. Germline values: CDR1 MNHEY, CDR2 SMNVEV (reference sequence). Written as DNA, the CDR3 is TGTGCCAGCAGTTTCTTCAGAAACTATGGCTACACCTTC. Encoded protein: CASSFFRNYGYTF.

This clonotype was seen more than once but under ten times. The chain couples TRBV24-1 to TRBJ2-2; the D gene is possibly TRBD1 (6 bases). The CDR3 extends over 13 amino acids. The V gene lost 4 bases and the J gene lost 7 bases, with 9 bases spanning the gap. Germline V gene data show CDR1 as KGHDR and CDR2 as SFDVKD. The CDR3 DNA is TGTGCCACCAGTGAATACAGGGTCGGGGAGCTGTTTTTT. Its translation is CATSEYRVGELFF.

This clonotype appeared a few times. The chain joins TRBV6-1 to TRBJ1-2; D not resolved. This CDR3 contains 16 residues. With 6 bases removed from V and 0 bases from J, the gap between germline ends came to 17 bases. Germline V gene lookup returns CDR1 MNHNS and CDR2 SASEGT. The CDR3 sequence: CASRSNLQLANYGYTF. CDR3 nucleotide sequence: TGTGCCAGCAGGTCGAATTTACAGTTAGCTAACTATGGCTACACCTTC.

This chain uses TRBV11-1 with TRBJ2-7; TRBD2 aligns across 8 bases. Germline-derived CDR1 and CDR2 are SGHAT and FQDESV (reference sequence). The CDR3 loop spans 16 amino acids. V lost 5 bases and J lost 0; bases outside the gene matches: 9. The CDR3 DNA reads as TGTGCCAGCAGCCGAATTAGCGGGGAGCACTCCTACGAGCAGTACGTC. It translates to CASSRISGEHSYEQYV.

V gene TRBV6-1 combines with J gene TRBJ1-1; D ambiguous. CDR1 and CDR2 (germline): MNHNS, SASEGT. The germline V and J ends were trimmed by 4 bases and 10 bases, with 4 bases remaining between them. There are 9 residues in the CDR3. The CDR3 DNA follows: TGTGCCAGCAGTGGGGGAGCTTTCTTT. Protein product: CASSGGAFF.

For this clonotype: One junction end disagrees with the germline gene, perhaps due to a read error. The chain recombines TRBV11-2 with TRBJ1-1; D unclear. CDR1 is SGHAT, CDR2 FQNNGV, per germline. There are 18 residues in the CDR3. In DNA form, the CDR3 reads TGTACCAGCAGCTTACCTCAATCTTTGGAAGGGTCTAACACTGAAGCTTTCTTT. As protein: CTSSLPQSLEGSNTEAFF.

This clonotype was counted ten times or more. V usage is TRBV7-9 and J usage is TRBJ2-5; 10 bases map to TRBD1. The V gene end was trimmed by 3 bases and the J gene end by 4 bases; junction bases not matched to a gene: 2. This CDR3 is 14 amino acids long. Looked up from germline, CDR1 is SEHNR and CDR2 is FQNEAQ (reference sequence). Written as DNA, the CDR3 is TGTGCCAGCAGCTTGACAGGGGGCGTAGAGACCCAGTACTTC. Encoded protein: CASSLTGGVETQYF.